This T cell receptor beta chain was obtained from a study of neurological immune-mediated disorders (dated by TCRdb to about 2019). Study-wide context: Among the 35 or so multiple sclerosis patients, 31 had relapsing-remitting MS and 3 had secondary progressive MS. Of the approximately 65 subjects in the cohort, about 15 were HAM/TSP patients, some 35 were multiple sclerosis patients, and 20 were healthy controls. Alongside PBMC samples, the set of some 98 TCR-beta libraries contained longitudinal samples, technical triplicates, and paired CD4+ and CD8+ T-cell subsets that had been sorted. Peripheral blood TCR-beta repertoires from patients with HTLV-I-associated myelopathy (HAM/TSP), patients with multiple sclerosis, and healthy controls were compared in the study using UMI-based sequencing. Study-wide conclusions, independent of this receptor: In a phylogenetic analysis, the repertoires of 18 out of 34 MS patients fell into a single cluster of related CDR3 sequences, pointing to a possible signature at the repertoire level. The MS cluster was not associated with any clinical or MRI features, and the authors stated that larger cohorts are needed. No identical CDR3 amino acid sequences were shared among expanded clones across subjects, suggesting private TCR-beta repertoires in all groups. TCR clonal expansion was highest in HAM/TSP patients and lowest in MS patients, with MS patients falling below even healthy controls.

To synthesize cDNA, template-switch 5'RACE was performed with a primer carrying a 10-nucleotide random unique molecular identifier so that each TCR transcript was tagged. Over 180 million TCR-beta sequences, covering 15-18 subjects, were produced in each sequencing run. Total RNA was extracted with the RNeasy kit. The KAPA Real-time Library Amplification kit was used to amplify TCR-beta VDJ regions with primers targeting the TCR constant region and the 5'RACE anchor. A first PCR added sample indexes and Illumina adaptors, and a second PCR then raised library yield. After purification with Ampure beads, the TCR product of roughly 650 bp was size-selected on a 2% E-gel SizeSelection system. Before pooling, library quality was checked on a Bioanalyzer, concentration was measured with Qubit, and libraries were quantified with the Kapa Library Quantification kit. An Illumina HiSeq 2500 was used to sequence the libraries paired-end at 2 x 150 bp. To increase sequence diversity, roughly 24-31% phiX was spiked into each library pool. The authors' pipeline ran thus. The quality-filtered reads were processed with the UMI-based MiGEC pipeline, whose error correction step removed more than 80% of the raw TCR sequences. VDJ genes were aligned to IMGT germline references, and clonotypes were defined by unique CDR3 amino acid sequence plus V-J genes. Clonal expansion, Shannon diversity and CDR3 relatedness (CalcPairwiseDistances, ClusterSamples) were evaluated with VDJtools, and phylogenetic trees were built with CLCbio workbench. Clones with at least 8 unique UMIs were defined as expanded, with this threshold being based on coefficient-of-variation modelling across technical triplicates. The public reads were quality trimmed at Q25 with fastp and then assembled into clones with MiXCR by TCRdb, keeping productive beta chains. Identical CDR3 protein sequences are pooled into one entry, listed with their most common genes and DNA. The authors' filters were not applied to this entry. This sample lists tens of thousands of distinct CDR3 sequences; 3.8% were detected once. Roughly 2% of the sample is in the top ten clones.

This clonotype was seen at least ten times. What this receptor recognizes is not known. The record has no base qualities; no much larger clone is one base away. Libraries from unsorted PBMCs were made from 2 million PBMCs kept in RNAlater at -80 degrees C until RNA extraction. Multiple sclerosis patients were enrolled in a US clinical protocol evaluating disease progression by magnetic resonance imaging. Peripheral blood was subjected to Ficoll-Hypaque density gradient centrifugation to isolate PBMCs, which were then cryopreserved in liquid nitrogen. The sample taken for sequencing was PBMCs. The source of this sequence is a man younger than 40 with multiple sclerosis.

CDR3 sequence: CASRGQGLNTEAFF. The sequenced DNA: TGTGCCAGTAGGGGACAAGGGTTGAACACTGAAGCTTTCTTT. This chain is built from TRBV19 and TRBJ1-1, and possibly TRBD1, on 6 matching bases. The CDR3 starts with the cysteine, ends with the phenylalanine, and has 14 residues. Of all the DNA, just the CDR3 is kept, 42 bases in frame from base 1. V was cut back by 6 bases and J by 0 bases, leaving a gap of 11 bases between them. The germline V gene (reference sequence) gives CDR1 as LNHDA and CDR2 as SQIVND. With all but the CDR3 taken from the reference TRBV19 and TRBJ1-1 genes, the full variable domain is: DGGITQSPKYLFRKEGQNVTLSCEQNLNHDAMYWYRQDPGQGLRLIYYSQIVNDFQKGDIAEGYSVSREKKESFPLTVTSAQKNPTAFYLCASRGQGLNTEAFFGQGTRLTVV.